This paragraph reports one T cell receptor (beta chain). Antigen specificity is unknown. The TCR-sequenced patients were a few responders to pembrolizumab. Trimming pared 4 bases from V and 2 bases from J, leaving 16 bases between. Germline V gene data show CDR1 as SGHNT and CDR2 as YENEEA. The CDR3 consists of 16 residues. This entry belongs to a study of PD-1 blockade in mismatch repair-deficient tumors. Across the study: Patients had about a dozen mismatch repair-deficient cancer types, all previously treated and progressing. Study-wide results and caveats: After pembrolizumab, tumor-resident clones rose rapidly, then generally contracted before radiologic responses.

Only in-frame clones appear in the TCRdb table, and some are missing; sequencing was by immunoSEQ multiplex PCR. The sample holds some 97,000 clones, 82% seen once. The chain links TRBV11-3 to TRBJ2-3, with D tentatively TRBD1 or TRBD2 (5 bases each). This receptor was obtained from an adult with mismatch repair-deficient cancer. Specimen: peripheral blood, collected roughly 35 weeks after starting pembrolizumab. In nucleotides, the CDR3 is TGTGCCAGCAGCTCCGGGACGACCCCACACACAGATACGCAGTATTTT. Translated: CASSSGTTPHTDTQYF.